The rows below give T cell receptor beta chains drawn from one sample of a study of Graves' ophthalmopathy and Graves' hyperthyroidism. TCRdb re-derived calls from the multiplex PCR reads in MiXCR, one entry per CDR3 protein. Among about 700,000 distinct CDR3 sequences, around 40% were seen once, and the ten largest hold approximately 43%. Sequenced: peripheral blood. These TCRs come from an adult man with Graves' ophthalmopathy. Both conserved end residues are part of each CDR3. The order of the fields is CDR3 protein, CDR3 DNA, CDR3 length, clone size, D gene, J gene, V gene. A D gene is named only where the DNA matches it firmly. For some rows the clone size is stated as once, few or many, or as a class when expanded; others skip it.

CASSFFQGWQPQHF TGTGCCAGCAGCTTTTTCCAGGGGTGGCAGCCCCAGCATTTT 14 NA NA TRBJ1-5 TRBV11-2
CATRGGSETQYF TGTGCCACCCGGGGGGGCTCGGAGACCCAGTACTTC 12 many TRBD2 TRBJ2-5 TRBV15
CASKQDSNQPQHF TGTGCCAGCAAACAGGATAGCAATCAGCCCCAGCATTTT 13 many NA TRBJ1-5 TRBV2
CASQGQKMNTEAFF TGTGCCAGCCAAGGACAGAAAATGAACACTGAAGCTTTCTTT 14 many NA TRBJ1-1 TRBV2
CASSEIGYRGLYEQYF TGTGCCAGCAGCGAGATTGGATACAGGGGGCTCTACGAGCAGTACTTC 16 NA TRBD1 TRBJ2-7 TRBV7-2
CASSYSMGISYEQYF TGTGCCAGCAGTTACTCGATGGGGATCTCCTACGAGCAGTACTTC 15 NA NA TRBJ2-7 TRBV10-3
CASSVSDGHNQPQHF TGTGCCAGCAGCGTCTCCGACGGTCACAATCAGCCCCAGCATTTT 15 once NA TRBJ1-5 TRBV9
CASRTATGGPLHF TGTGCCAGCAGGACGGCCACAGGAGGGCCCCTCCACTTT 13 many NA TRBJ1-6 TRBV11-2
CASSPGGASHEQYF TGCGCCAGCAGCCCGGGAGGGGCCTCCCACGAGCAGTACTTC 14 NA TRBD2 TRBJ2-7 TRBV10-1
CATSDPGTSGSQETQYF TGTGCCACCAGTGACCCCGGGACTAGCGGGAGTCAAGAGACCCAGTACTTC 17 NA TRBD2 TRBJ2-5 TRBV24-1
CASSDSTGTEHF TGTGCCAGCAGTGATTCGACAGGCACCGAGCATTTT 12 NA NA TRBJ1-5 TRBV25-1
CASSTTGLTRETQYF TGTGCCAGCAGCACGACCGGGCTTACGAGGGAGACCCAGTACTTC 15 NA NA TRBJ2-5 TRBV4-1
CSARQRSGGSYEQYF TGCAGTGCCAGACAGCGGAGCGGGGGGTCCTACGAGCAGTACTTC 15 NA TRBD2 TRBJ2-7 TRBV20-1
CSGNYNSPLHF TGCAGCGGGAACTATAATTCACCCCTCCACTTT 11 NA NA TRBJ1-6 TRBV29-1
CASSVEGTTCTQYF TGTGCCAGTAGCGTAGAGGGAACCACTTGTACACAGTACTTC 14 NA NA TRBJ2-5 TRBV9
CASRFRPGPEGYTF TGTGCCAGCAGATTCCGGCCGGGGCCCGAAGGCTACACCTTC 14 many NA TRBJ1-2 TRBV2
CASSYLRTGAYEQYF TGTGCCAGCAGTTACTTACGGACAGGGGCCTACGAGCAGTACTTC 15 few TRBD1 TRBJ2-7 TRBV6-6
CASSQDLRTNYGYTF TGTGCCAGCAGCCAAGATTTAAGGACGAACTATGGCTACACCTTC 15 NA NA TRBJ1-2 TRBV14
CASERSTDTQYF TGTGCCAGCGAGCGAAGCACAGATACGCAGTATTTT 12 many NA TRBJ2-3 TRBV2
CASSVETGSSPLHF TGTGCCAGCAGTGTAGAGACAGGGAGTTCACCCCTCCACTTT 14 NA TRBD1 TRBJ1-6 TRBV6-1
CASSLRGGPGATYEQYF TGTGCCAGCAGCTTAAGAGGAGGGCCAGGGGCTACCTACGAGCAGTACTTC 17 once NA TRBJ2-7 TRBV7-9
CASQRSLAGGGETQYF TGTGCCAGCCAAAGAAGCCTAGCGGGAGGCGGGGAGACCCAGTACTTC 16 many TRBD2 TRBJ2-5 TRBV7-2
CASMRTGAYLDGYTF TGTGCCAGCATGAGGACAGGGGCTTATTTGGATGGCTACACCTTC 15 NA TRBD1 TRBJ1-2 TRBV10-3
CASSQDGGFSRTFF TGTGCCAGCAGCCAAGACGGGGGTTTTTCGAGGACTTTCTTT 14 NA NA TRBJ1-1 TRBV7-9
CASSFLTSGRNTGELFF TGTGCCAGCAGTTTCTTGACTAGCGGGAGGAACACCGGGGAGCTGTTTTTT 17 once TRBD2 TRBJ2-2 TRBV25-1
CASSQGTSQETQYF TGTGCCAGCAGCCAAGGGACAAGCCAAGAGACCCAGTACTTC 14 few NA TRBJ2-5 TRBV9
CASSLEMGQGHTEAFF TGTGCCAGCAGCTTAGAAATGGGACAGGGGCACACTGAAGCTTTCTTT 16 NA TRBD1 TRBJ1-1 TRBV7-9
CASSYLDLGQLHDEKLFF TGTGCCAGCAGCTACTTAGATCTCGGACAGCTTCATGATGAAAAACTGTTTTTT 18 NA NA TRBJ1-4 TRBV7-2
CATSDRTGTFETQYF TGTGCCACCAGTGACCGCACCGGGACCTTTGAGACCCAGTACTTC 15 few NA TRBJ2-5 TRBV24-1
CASSSGIQGTGISNQPQHF TGTGCCAGCAGTTCCGGAATACAGGGAACGGGCATAAGCAATCAGCCCCAGCATTTT 19 once NA TRBJ1-5 TRBV25-1
CASSIDWGTGELFF TGTGCCAGTAGTATTGATTGGGGAACCGGGGAGCTGTTTTTT 14 many NA TRBJ2-2 TRBV19
CSVAGDRDGEKLFF TGCAGCGTGGCCGGGGACAGGGATGGTGAAAAACTGTTTTTT 14 NA TRBD1 TRBJ1-4 TRBV29-1
CASRIGTVNTEAFF TGTGCCAGTAGGATCGGGACAGTGAACACTGAAGCTTTCTTT 14 many TRBD1 TRBJ1-1 TRBV19
CSVGLAGAEAFF TGCAGCGTTGGACTAGCGGGGGCTGAAGCTTTCTTT 12 NA NA TRBJ1-1 TRBV29-1
CSLANSPLHF TGCAGCTTGGCGAATTCACCCCTCCACTTT 10 NA NA TRBJ1-6 TRBV29-1
CASSQRGELFF TGTGCCAGCAGCCAGCGCGGGGAGCTGTTTTTT 11 many NA TRBJ2-2 TRBV6-5
CSARDFASGRYEQYF TGCAGTGCTAGAGATTTCGCTAGCGGGAGGTACGAGCAGTACTTC 15 many TRBD2 TRBJ2-7 TRBV20-1
CASSLGGGSETQYF TGTGCCAGCAGCTTGGGCGGGGGGTCTGAGACCCAGTACTTC 14 many TRBD2 TRBJ2-5 TRBV7-2
CASSSTGGANYGYTF TGTGCCAGCAGCTCGACAGGGGGAGCTAACTATGGCTACACCTTC 15 many TRBD1 TRBJ1-2 TRBV11-2
CSVATGAGQPQHF TGCAGCGTTGCCACAGGGGCAGGTCAGCCCCAGCATTTT 13 NA TRBD1 TRBJ1-5 TRBV29-1
CASRTGVSPLHF TGTGCCAGCAGAACAGGGGTCTCACCCCTCCACTTT 12 NA TRBD1 TRBJ1-6 TRBV6-2/TRBV6-3
CASSVSPQETQYF TGTGCCAGCAGCGTTAGCCCCCAAGAGACCCAGTACTTC 13 few NA TRBJ2-5 TRBV9
CAIRQGHIYEQFF TGTGCCATCAGACAGGGTCATATTTACGAGCAGTTCTTC 13 NA TRBD1 TRBJ2-1 TRBV2
CASSPLAGVTREQYF TGTGCCAGCAGCCCCCTAGCGGGAGTCACGAGGGAGCAGTACTTC 15 few TRBD2 TRBJ2-7 TRBV9
CASKDTVNSYEQYF TGTGCCAGTAAGGACACAGTCAACTCCTACGAGCAGTACTTC 14 NA NA TRBJ2-7 TRBV19